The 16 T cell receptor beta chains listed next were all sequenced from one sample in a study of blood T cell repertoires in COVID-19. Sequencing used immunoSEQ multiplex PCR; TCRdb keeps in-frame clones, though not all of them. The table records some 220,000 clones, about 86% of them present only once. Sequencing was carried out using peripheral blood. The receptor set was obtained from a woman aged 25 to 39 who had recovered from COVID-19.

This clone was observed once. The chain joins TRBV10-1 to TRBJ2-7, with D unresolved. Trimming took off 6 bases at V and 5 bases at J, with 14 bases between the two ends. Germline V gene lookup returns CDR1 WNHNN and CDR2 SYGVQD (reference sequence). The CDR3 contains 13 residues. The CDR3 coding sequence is TGCGCCAGCAGAGCCACGGTGGCGGACGAGCAGTACTTC. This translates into CASRATVADEQYF.

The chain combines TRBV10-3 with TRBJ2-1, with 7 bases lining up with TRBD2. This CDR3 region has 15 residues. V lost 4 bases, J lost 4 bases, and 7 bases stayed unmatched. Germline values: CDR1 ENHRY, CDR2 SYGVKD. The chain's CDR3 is CAISAAGSGYNEQFF. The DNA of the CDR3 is TGTGCCATCAGTGCAGCGGGATCGGGGTACAATGAGCAGTTCTTC.

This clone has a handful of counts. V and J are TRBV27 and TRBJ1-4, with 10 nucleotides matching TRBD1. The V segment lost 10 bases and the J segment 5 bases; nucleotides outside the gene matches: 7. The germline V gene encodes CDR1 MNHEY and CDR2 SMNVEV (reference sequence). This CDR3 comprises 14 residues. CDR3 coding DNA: TGTGCCACCCGACCGGGACAGGGGAATGAAAAACTGTTTTTT. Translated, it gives CATRPGQGNEKLFF.

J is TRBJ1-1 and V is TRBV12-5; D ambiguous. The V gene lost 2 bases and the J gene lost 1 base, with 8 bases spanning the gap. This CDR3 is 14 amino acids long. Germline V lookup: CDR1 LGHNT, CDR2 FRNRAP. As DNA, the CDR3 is TGTGCTAGTGGTTTGCGGGCGGGGAACACTGAAGCTTTCTTT. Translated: CASGLRAGNTEAFF.

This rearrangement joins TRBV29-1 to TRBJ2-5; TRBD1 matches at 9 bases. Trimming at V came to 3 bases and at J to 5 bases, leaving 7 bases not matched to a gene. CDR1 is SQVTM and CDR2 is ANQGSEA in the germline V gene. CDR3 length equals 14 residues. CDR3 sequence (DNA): TGCAGCGTTGAGGGACAGGGCCGAAGGGAGACCCAGTACTTC. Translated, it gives CSVEGQGRRETQYF. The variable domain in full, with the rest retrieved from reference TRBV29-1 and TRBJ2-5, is SAVISQKPSRDICQRGTSLTIQCQVDSQVTMMFWYRQQPGQSLTLIATANQGSEATYESGFVIDKFPISRPNLTFSTLTVSNMSPEDSSIYLCSVEGQGRRETQYFGPGTRLLVL.

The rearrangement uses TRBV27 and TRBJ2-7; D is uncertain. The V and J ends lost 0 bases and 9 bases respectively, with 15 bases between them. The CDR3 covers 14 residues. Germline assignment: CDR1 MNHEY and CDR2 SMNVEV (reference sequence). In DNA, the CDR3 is TGTGCCAGCAGTTTATCATTTGGATATACGGGGCAGTACTTC. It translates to CASSLSFGYTGQYF.

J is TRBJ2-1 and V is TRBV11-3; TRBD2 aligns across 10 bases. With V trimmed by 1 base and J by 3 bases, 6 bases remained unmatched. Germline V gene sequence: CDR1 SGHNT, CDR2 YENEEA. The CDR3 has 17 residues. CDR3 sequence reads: CASSLARAGGDYNEQFF. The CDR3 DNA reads TGTGCCAGCAGCTTAGCCCGAGCGGGAGGGGACTACAATGAGCAGTTCTTC.

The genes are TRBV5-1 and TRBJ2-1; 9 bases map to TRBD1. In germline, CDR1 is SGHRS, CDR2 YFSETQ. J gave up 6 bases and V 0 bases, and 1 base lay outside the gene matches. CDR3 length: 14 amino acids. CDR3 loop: CASSLGDRANEQFF. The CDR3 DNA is TGCGCCAGCAGCTTGGGGGACAGGGCCAATGAGCAGTTCTTC.

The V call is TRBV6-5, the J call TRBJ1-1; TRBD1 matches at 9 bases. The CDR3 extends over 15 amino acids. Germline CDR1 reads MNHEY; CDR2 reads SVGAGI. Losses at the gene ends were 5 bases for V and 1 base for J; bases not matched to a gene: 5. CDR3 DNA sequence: TGTGCCAGCAGTCAACAGGGGGCCGGGAACACTGAAGCTTTCTTT. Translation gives CASSQQGAGNTEAFF.

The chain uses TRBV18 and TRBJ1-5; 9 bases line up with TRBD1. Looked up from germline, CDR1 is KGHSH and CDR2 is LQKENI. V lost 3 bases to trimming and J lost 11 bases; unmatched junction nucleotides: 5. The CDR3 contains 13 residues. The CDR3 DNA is TGTGCCAGCTCACCGGACAGGGGCCAGGCCCAGCATTTT. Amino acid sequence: CASSPDRGQAQHF.

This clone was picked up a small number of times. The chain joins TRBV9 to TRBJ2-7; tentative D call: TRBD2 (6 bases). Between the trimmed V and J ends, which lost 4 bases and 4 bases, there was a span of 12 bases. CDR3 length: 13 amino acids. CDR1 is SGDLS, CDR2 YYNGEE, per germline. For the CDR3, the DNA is TGTGCCAGCAGCCCGCGGGGCAGATACGAGCAGTACTTC. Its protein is CASSPRGRYEQYF.

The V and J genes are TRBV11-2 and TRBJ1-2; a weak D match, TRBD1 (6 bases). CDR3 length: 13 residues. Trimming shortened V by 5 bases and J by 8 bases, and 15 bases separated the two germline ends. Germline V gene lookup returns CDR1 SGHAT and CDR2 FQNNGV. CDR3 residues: CASSRSAGEGYTF. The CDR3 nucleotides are TGTGCCAGCAGCCGCTCGGCAGGGGAAGGCTACACCTTC.

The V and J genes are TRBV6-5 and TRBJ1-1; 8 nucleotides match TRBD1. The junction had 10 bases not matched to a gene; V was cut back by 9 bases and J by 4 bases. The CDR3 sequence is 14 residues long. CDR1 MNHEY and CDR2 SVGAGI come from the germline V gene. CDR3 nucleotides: TGTGCCAGTGTTGCAGTGGACAGGGTCACTGAAGCTTTCTTT. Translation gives CASVAVDRVTEAFF.

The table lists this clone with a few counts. CDR3: CASNGQYTEAFF. The CDR3 DNA is TGTGCCAGCAACGGACAGTACACTGAAGCTTTCTTT. The V and J genes are TRBV6-5 and TRBJ1-1, with a possible D match to TRBD1 (6 bases). The CDR3 is 12 amino acids. Per germline, CDR1 MNHEY and CDR2 SVGAGI. Trimming pared 7 bases from V and 3 bases from J, leaving 9 bases between.

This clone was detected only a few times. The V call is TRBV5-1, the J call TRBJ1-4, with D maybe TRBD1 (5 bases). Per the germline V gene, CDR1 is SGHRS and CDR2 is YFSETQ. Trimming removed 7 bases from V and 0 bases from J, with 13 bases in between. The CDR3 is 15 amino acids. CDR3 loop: CASGLGPATNEKLFF. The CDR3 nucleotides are TGCGCCAGCGGATTGGGGCCAGCAACTAATGAAAAACTGTTTTTT.

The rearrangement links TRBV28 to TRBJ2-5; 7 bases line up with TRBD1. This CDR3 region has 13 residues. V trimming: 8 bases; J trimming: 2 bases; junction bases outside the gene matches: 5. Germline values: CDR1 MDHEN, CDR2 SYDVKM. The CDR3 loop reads CASRGGSQETQYF. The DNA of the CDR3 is TGTGCCAGCCGAGGGGGCAGTCAAGAGACCCAGTACTTC. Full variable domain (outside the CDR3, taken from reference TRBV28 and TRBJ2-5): DVKVTQSSRYLVKRTGEKVFLECVQDMDHENMFWYRQDPGLGLRLIYFSYDVKMKEKGDIPEGYSVSREKKERFSLILESASTNQTSMYLCASRGGSQETQYFGPGTRLLVL.